The 29 T cell receptor beta chains in this list originate from one sample, sequenced in a study of Ad26.COV2.S vaccination and SARS-CoV-2 variants. Libraries were prepared by immunoSEQ multiplex PCR; TCRdb keeps only in-frame clonotypes and omits some of them. Of 300,000 to 400,000 clones in the sample, 75% to 90% were seen once. Indicated treatment: roughly 19 received Ad26.COV2.S at low or high dose, single or two shots; five or six received placebo; per-sample allocation not given. The study sampled participants on day 63 after the first vaccine or placebo injection. The specimen comprised peripheral blood, sampled in a trial of Ad26.COV2.S vaccine versus placebo. All receptors derive from a person aged 18-60 years who received the Ad26.COV2.S COVID-19 vaccine or a placebo.

V and J are TRBV29-1 and TRBJ2-2; D may match TRBD1 or TRBD2 (5 bases each). This CDR3 has 16 residues. Between the trimmed V and J ends, which lost 2 bases and 2 bases, there was a span of 15 bases. Germline-derived CDR1 and CDR2 are SQVTM and ANQGSEA. The DNA for the CDR3 is TGCAGCGTTGAATTGACCGGGACCGTTAACACCGGGGAGCTGTTTTTT. Protein product: CSVELTGTVNTGELFF.

The chain is built from TRBV18 and TRBJ2-7; possible D gene TRBD2, 5 bases. The germline gives CDR1 KGHSH, CDR2 LQKENI. V gave up 3 bases and J gave up 1 base, with 10 bases separating them. This CDR3 spans 14 amino acids. The CDR3 loop reads CASSPGLASYEQYF. In nucleotides, the CDR3 is TGTGCCAGCTCACCTGGACTCGCTTCCTACGAGCAGTACTTC.

V gene TRBV4-3 combines with J gene TRBJ2-2, with D unclear. V gave up 0 bases and J gave up 1 base, with 3 bases separating them. CDR3 length: 14 amino acids. Germline V gives CDR1 LGHNA, CDR2 YSLEER. In DNA, the CDR3 is TGCGCCAGCAGCCAAGATTGGAACACCGGGGAGCTGTTTTTT. Protein: CASSQDWNTGELFF.

The chain employs TRBV20-1 and TRBJ2-7; D not certain. Trimming left V 3 bases short and J 2 bases short, with 11 bases between. From germline, CDR1 is DFQATT and CDR2 SNEGSKA (reference sequence). This CDR3 is 13 amino acids long. This CDR3 is CSASYGLPYEQYF. Here the CDR3 DNA reads TGCAGTGCTAGTTACGGTCTCCCCTACGAGCAGTACTTC.

The rearrangement uses TRBV3-1 (or the pseudogene TRBV3-2) and TRBJ2-5; 8 nucleotides agree with TRBD2. The CDR3 is made up of 14 amino acids. With 1 base clipped from V and 3 bases from J, the junction kept 1 base outside the gene matches. From germline, CDR1 is LGHDT and CDR2 YNNKEL (reference sequence). This CDR3 is CASSQAGGKETQYF. The CDR3 nucleotides read TGTGCCAGCAGCCAAGCGGGAGGGAAAGAGACCCAGTACTTC.

This sequence joins TRBV7-8 and TRBJ2-1; 10 bases align to TRBD2. Germline loops: CDR1 SGHVS, CDR2 FQNEAQ. This CDR3 region has 17 residues. The V segment lost 5 bases and the J segment 7 bases; nucleotides outside the gene matches: 14. In DNA form, the CDR3 reads TGTGCCAGCAGCCCTGCCGGGCTTACTAGCGGGAAGAATGAGCAGTTCTTC. It codes for CASSPAGLTSGKNEQFF.

About this clone: This sample also contains other DNA sequences that code for the same CDR3. The chain recombines TRBV5-1 with TRBJ2-5; no reliable D call. V dropped 0 bases and J dropped 4 bases, with 4 bases sitting between them. The CDR3 runs to 12 residues. Germline CDR1 reads SGHRS; CDR2 reads YFSETQ. CDR3 nucleotide sequence: TGCGCCAGCAGCTTGGTGAGAGAGACCCAGTACTTC. Translated: CASSLVRETQYF. The full variable domain, with the rest looked up from reference TRBV5-1 and TRBJ2-5, is KAGVTQTPRYLIKTRGQQVTLSCSPISGHRSVSWYQQTPGQGLQFLFEYFSETQRNKGNFPGRFSGRQFSNSRSEMNVSTLELGDSALYLCASSLVRETQYFGPGTRLLVL.

This chain links TRBV3-1 (or the pseudogene TRBV3-2) with TRBJ2-2, with a possible D match to TRBD2 (6 bases). This CDR3 has 16 residues. V lost 0 bases and J 3 bases, leaving 11 bases between the germline ends. From germline, CDR1 is LGHDT and CDR2 YNNKEL (reference sequence). As DNA, the CDR3 is TGTGCCAGCAGCCAAGATAGCGGAGGACACACCGGGGAGCTGTTTTTT. Translating gives CASSQDSGGHTGELFF.

The gene calls are TRBV4-2 and TRBJ1-1; weak D call: TRBD1 (6 bases). In germline, CDR1 is LGHNA, CDR2 YNFKEQ. The CDR3 has 15 amino acids. V was trimmed by 2 bases and J by 1 base, leaving 11 bases between them. CDR3 in DNA: TGTGCCAGCAGCCAACATCCGGGACAGAACACTGAAGCTTTCTTT. Protein product: CASSQHPGQNTEAFF.

The gene calls are TRBV7-2 and TRBJ2-3, with D maybe TRBD2 (6 bases). This CDR3 has 15 amino acids. The germline gives CDR1 SGHTA, CDR2 FQGNSA. V was pared by 5 bases and J by 4 bases, with 16 bases between. The CDR3 sequence is CASSPGLVSADTQYF. The CDR3 nucleotides are TGTGCCAGCAGCCCGGGACTTGTCTCGGCAGATACGCAGTATTTT.

The rearrangement uses TRBV2 and TRBJ2-3, with 7 bases aligning to TRBD2. J lost 3 bases, V lost 5 bases, and 8 bases had no gene match. This CDR3 contains 15 residues. Germline V CDR1 and CDR2: SNHLY, FYNNEI. The CDR3 bases are TGTGCCAGCAGTCGTTTAGCGGGTACAACAGATACGCAGTATTTT. This sequence encodes CASSRLAGTTDTQYF.

About this clone itself: The same CDR3 arises from other DNA sequences in this sample as well. The V call is TRBV7-9, the J call TRBJ2-7; D may be TRBD2 (5 bases). Germline values: CDR1 SEHNR, CDR2 FQNEAQ (reference sequence). Trimming took off 5 bases at V and 7 bases at J, with 12 bases between the two ends. This CDR3 has 12 residues. The chain's CDR3 is CASSPLSGEQYF. CDR3 nucleotides: TGTGCCAGCAGCCCCCTGTCGGGGGAGCAGTACTTC.

The CDR3 sequence: CATGLAELTGELFF. The CDR3 DNA reads as TGTGCCACAGGACTAGCGGAACTCACCGGGGAGCTGTTTTTT. This chain uses TRBV7-9 with TRBJ2-2; TRBD2 matches 10 bases. Germline V gene sequence: CDR1 SEHNR, CDR2 FQNEAQ (reference sequence). The junction had 6 bases not matched to a gene; V was cut back by 10 bases and J by 4 bases. The CDR3 consists of 14 residues.

J is TRBJ2-1 and V is TRBV7-3; D remains ambiguous. Trimming removed 4 bases from V and 1 base from J, with 14 bases in between. CDR3 length: 16 amino acids. The germline gives CDR1 SGHTA, CDR2 FQGTGA. The CDR3 sequence is CASSSSRDLSYNEQFF. DNA of the CDR3: TGTGCCAGCAGCTCATCTCGAGACCTATCCTACAATGAGCAGTTCTTC.

Only a few counts were recorded for this clone. This sequence joins TRBV5-1 and TRBJ2-1; TRBD2 matches 9 bases. CDR1 and CDR2 (germline): SGHRS, YFSETQ. The CDR3 length is 15 residues. J was trimmed by 7 bases and V by 3 bases; bases with no gene match: 8. The CDR3 spells CASSSWTSVPNEQFF. The DNA for the CDR3 is TGCGCCAGCAGCTCCTGGACTAGCGTCCCTAATGAGCAGTTCTTC.

This rearrangement joins TRBV28 to TRBJ2-7; unclear D gene. The CDR3 runs to 13 residues. Between the trimmed V and J ends, which lost 6 bases and 10 bases, there was a span of 19 bases. The germline gives CDR1 MDHEN, CDR2 SYDVKM. The chain's CDR3 is CASRLPTVSAQYF. CDR3 nucleotide sequence: TGTGCCAGCAGACTACCGACCGTCTCGGCCCAGTACTTC.

The V and J genes are TRBV11-3 and TRBJ2-1; 8 bases agree with TRBD2. With 0 bases clipped from V and 0 bases from J, the junction kept 4 bases outside the gene matches. CDR1 SGHNT and CDR2 YENEEA come from the germline V gene. This CDR3 spans 17 amino acids. CDR3 region: CASSLDVAGSSYNEQFF. Written as DNA, the CDR3 is TGTGCCAGCAGCTTAGATGTAGCGGGAAGCTCCTACAATGAGCAGTTCTTC.

CDR3 sequence reads: CASSQLTANTEAFF. The CDR3, as DNA: TGTGCCAGCAGCCAATTAACAGCTAACACTGAAGCTTTCTTT. The genes are TRBV3-1 (or the pseudogene TRBV3-2) and TRBJ1-1, with D uncertain. CDR1 is LGHDT and CDR2 is YNNKEL in the germline V gene (reference sequence). Trimming removed 2 bases from V and 2 bases from J, with 9 bases in between. CDR3 length: 14 amino acids.

A few counts support this clone. The same CDR3 is also encoded by other DNA sequences in this sample. This CDR3 is CASSYQGQGLYEQYF. The CDR3 DNA follows: TGTGCCAGCAGTTACCAGGGACAGGGACTCTACGAGCAGTACTTC. The chain joins TRBV6-2 or TRBV6-3 to TRBJ2-7; 9 bases match TRBD1. The CDR3 length is 15 residues. Germline CDR1 reads MNHEY; CDR2 reads SVGEGT. J gave up 3 bases and V 2 bases, and 5 bases lay outside the gene matches.

This chain joins TRBV6-6 and TRBJ2-2; the D gene could be TRBD1 or TRBD2 (5 bases each). Between the trimmed V and J ends, which lost 8 bases and 3 bases, there was a span of 16 bases. Germline-derived CDR1 and CDR2 are MNHNY and SVGAGI (reference sequence). The CDR3 loop spans 15 amino acids. The DNA for the CDR3 is TGTGCCAGCGGCGACGGGGCATTTTACACCGGGGAGCTGTTTTTT. Its translation: CASGDGAFYTGELFF.

The chain carries TRBV5-1 and TRBJ2-3, with TRBD2 identical over 9 bases. There are 16 residues in the CDR3. The ends lost 0 bases at V and 2 bases at J; junction bases unmatched: 4. Germline lookup yields CDR1 SGHRS and CDR2 YFSETQ. The CDR3 nucleotides read TGCGCCAGCAGCTTGGGGACTAGCGTGGTCACAGATACGCAGTATTTT. Translation gives CASSLGTSVVTDTQYF.

This sequence joins TRBV5-6 and TRBJ2-7; D tentatively fits TRBD1 or TRBD2 (5 bases each). CDR3 length: 16 amino acids. Trimming pared 4 bases from V and 1 base from J, leaving 18 bases between. Germline CDR1 SGHDT, CDR2 YYEEEE. The CDR3 DNA follows: TGTGCCAGCAGCCCCCCTCTGAGGGGCGGGTCCTACGAGCAGTACTTC. It specifies CASSPPLRGGSYEQYF. Full variable domain (missing parts from reference TRBV5-6 and TRBJ2-7): DAGVTQSPTHLIKTRGQQVTLRCSPKSGHDTVSWYQQALGQGPQFIFQYYEEEERQRGNFPDRFSGHQFPNYSSELNVNALLLGDSALYLCASSPPLRGGSYEQYFGPGTRLTVT.

As to this clone: Other DNA sequences in this sample translate to the same CDR3. The rearrangement joins TRBV4-3 to TRBJ2-1, with a weak D call TRBD2 (5 bases). V dropped 0 bases and J dropped 3 bases, with 12 bases sitting between them. The CDR3 spans 16 residues. Germline-derived CDR1 and CDR2 are LGHNA and YSLEER. CDR3 loop: CASSQEGRSGYNEQFF. The CDR3 region has the DNA TGCGCCAGCAGCCAAGAGGGCAGGAGCGGCTACAATGAGCAGTTCTTC.

This chain uses TRBV5-6 with TRBJ2-3; D possibly matches TRBD1 or TRBD2 (5 bases each). The CDR3 has 14 residues. Per the germline V gene, CDR1 is SGHDT and CDR2 is YYEEEE. Trimming pared 0 bases from V and 1 base from J, leaving 6 bases between. In DNA, the CDR3 is TGTGCCAGCAGCTTGGCGGGGCGCACAGATACGCAGTATTTT. Its protein is CASSLAGRTDTQYF.

This clone was counted only a few times. The V and J genes are TRBV2 and TRBJ1-5; no reliable D call. The CDR3 covers 14 residues. Germline CDR1 is SNHLY and CDR2 is FYNNEI. The V end lost 3 bases, the J end lost 5 bases, and 11 bases lay between the germline ends. The CDR3 region is CASSEVGRDQPQHF. CDR3 DNA: TGTGCCAGCAGTGAGGTCGGAAGGGATCAGCCCCAGCATTTT.

The chain is built from TRBV14 and TRBJ2-3; 10 bases are a match to TRBD2. The CDR3 loop spans 16 amino acids. Germline CDR1 SGHDN, CDR2 FVKESK. J was trimmed by 2 bases and V by 3 bases; bases with no gene match: 5. The chain's CDR3 is CASSHRSGRPTDTQYF. CDR3 sequence (DNA): TGTGCCAGCAGCCACCGTAGCGGGAGGCCCACAGATACGCAGTATTTT. Complete variable domain (other parts from reference TRBV14 and TRBJ2-3): EAGVTQFPSHSVIEKGQTVTLRCDPISGHDNLYWYRRVMGKEIKFLLHFVKESKQDESGMPNNRFLAERTGGTYSTLKVQPAELEDSGVYFCASSHRSGRPTDTQYFGPGTRLTVL.

This clone was observed a few times. V and J are TRBV11-2 and TRBJ1-1; D is undetermined. V was cut by 7 bases and J by 1 base, with 13 bases left in between. The CDR3 runs 14 residues. Germline values: CDR1 SGHAT, CDR2 FQNNGV. CDR3: CASTLVGQNTEAFF. For the CDR3, the DNA is TGTGCCAGCACCCTAGTGGGTCAGAACACTGAAGCTTTCTTT. The whole variable domain, filled in from reference TRBV11-2 and TRBJ1-1, reads EAGVAQSPRYKIIEKRQSVAFWCNPISGHATLYWYQQILGQGPKLLIQFQNNGVVDDSQLPKDRFSAERLKGVDSTLKIQPAKLEDSAVYLCASTLVGQNTEAFFGQGTRLTVV.

This clone was picked up one time. The chain has TRBV24-1 and TRBJ1-5; 8 bases match TRBD1. Germline V gene data show CDR1 as KGHDR and CDR2 as SFDVKD. With 5 bases clipped from V and 7 bases from J, the junction kept 6 bases outside the gene matches. The CDR3 is 14 residues long. In DNA form, the CDR3 reads TGTGCCACCAGTGGGCTGACAGGGGACCAGCCCCAGCATTTT. It translates to CATSGLTGDQPQHF.

The chain links TRBV19 to TRBJ1-3; D remains ambiguous. This CDR3 has 14 amino acids. Germline values: CDR1 LNHDA, CDR2 SQIVND (reference sequence). V was cut by 7 bases and J by 0 bases, with 10 bases left in between. CDR3 residues: CASTYWYSGNTIYF. The CDR3 DNA is TGTGCCAGTACATACTGGTACTCTGGAAACACCATATATTTT.